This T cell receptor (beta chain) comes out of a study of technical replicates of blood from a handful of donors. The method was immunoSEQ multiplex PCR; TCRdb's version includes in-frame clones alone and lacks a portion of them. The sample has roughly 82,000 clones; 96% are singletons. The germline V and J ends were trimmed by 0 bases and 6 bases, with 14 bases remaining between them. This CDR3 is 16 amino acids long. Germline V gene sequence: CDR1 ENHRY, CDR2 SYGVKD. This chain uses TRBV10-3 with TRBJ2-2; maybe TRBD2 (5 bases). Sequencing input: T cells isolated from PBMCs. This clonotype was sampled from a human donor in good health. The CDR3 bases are TGTGCCATCAGTGAGTCCGGAGGAAGGCGGGCCGGGGAGCTGTTTTTT. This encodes CAISESGGRRAGELFF.